The clone carrying this TCR beta chain was detected many times. Its target is unknown. This sample is part of a study of T cells in Graves' hyperthyroidism and ophthalmopathy. In the study overall: Once the initial diagnosis was made, peripheral blood was obtained before any treatment. Study-level findings and limits: Blood samples included most of the expanded thyroid clonotypes exceeding 0.001.

Among ophthalmopathy patients, the Clinical Activity Score reached at least 3, the NOSPECS grade reached at least 4, and duration remained under 3 months. Researchers barred patients who had uncontrolled infection, other autoimmune disease, pregnancy or lactation. Amplification yielded TCR beta CDR3 regions, with RNA transcripts as the source. The HTBI primer set served for first-round RT-PCR of the TCR CDR3. From the multiplex PCR reads, TCRdb called clonotypes with MiXCR, one entry per CDR3 protein. The sample records fewer than 40,000 distinct CDR3 sequences, around 52% being singletons. Sequenced material: blood. The clonotype was recovered from a woman in her 40s with Graves' ophthalmopathy.

CDR3 loop: CASRVDMISYNSPLHF. Here the CDR3 DNA reads TGTGCCAGCAGAGTCGACATGATCTCCTATAATTCACCCCTCCACTTT. The chain has TRBV28 and TRBJ1-6; D is ambiguous. The V end was cut by 6 bases, the J end by 0 bases, with 12 bases between. Germline loops: CDR1 MDHEN, CDR2 SYDVKM. The CDR3 runs to 16 residues.